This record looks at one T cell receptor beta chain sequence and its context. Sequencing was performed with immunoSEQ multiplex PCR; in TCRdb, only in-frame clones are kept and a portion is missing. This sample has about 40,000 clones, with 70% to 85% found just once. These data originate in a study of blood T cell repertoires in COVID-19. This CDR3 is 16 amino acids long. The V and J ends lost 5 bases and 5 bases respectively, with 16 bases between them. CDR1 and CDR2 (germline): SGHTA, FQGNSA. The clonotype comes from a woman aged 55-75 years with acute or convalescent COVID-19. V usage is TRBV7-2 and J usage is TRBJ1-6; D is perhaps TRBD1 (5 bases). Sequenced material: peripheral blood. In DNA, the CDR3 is TGTGCCAGCAGCCCCCGCCCCAGGGCTAATAATTCACCCCTCCACTTT. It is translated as CASSPRPRANNSPLHF.